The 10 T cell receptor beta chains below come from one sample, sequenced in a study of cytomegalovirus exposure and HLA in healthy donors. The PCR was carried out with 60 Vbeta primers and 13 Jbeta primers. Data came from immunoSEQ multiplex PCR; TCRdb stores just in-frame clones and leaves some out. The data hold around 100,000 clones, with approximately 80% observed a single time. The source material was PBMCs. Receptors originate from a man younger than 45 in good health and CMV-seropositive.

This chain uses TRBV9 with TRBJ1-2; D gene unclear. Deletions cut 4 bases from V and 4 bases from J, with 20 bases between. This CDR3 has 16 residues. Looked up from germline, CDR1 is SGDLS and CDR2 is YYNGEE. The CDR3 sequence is CASSPRGDGVSYGYTF. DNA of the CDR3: TGTGCCAGCAGCCCCCGAGGCGACGGCGTTTCCTATGGCTACACCTTC.

CDR3 sequence reads: CASSFRGLAGASSYEQYF. For the CDR3, the DNA is TGTGCCAGCAGCTTCCGTGGACTAGCGGGGGCAAGCTCCTACGAGCAGTACTTC. The gene calls are TRBV7-8 and TRBJ2-7; TRBD2 agrees at 13 bases. J was trimmed by 0 bases and V by 3 bases; bases with no gene match: 8. Germline V CDR1 and CDR2: SGHVS, FQNEAQ. The CDR3 has 18 residues.

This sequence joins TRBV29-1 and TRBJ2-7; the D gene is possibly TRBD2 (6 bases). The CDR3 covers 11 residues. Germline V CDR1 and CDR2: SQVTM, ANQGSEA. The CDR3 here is CGGIGMGEQYF. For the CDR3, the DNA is TGCGGGGGGATCGGGATGGGCGAGCAGTACTTC.

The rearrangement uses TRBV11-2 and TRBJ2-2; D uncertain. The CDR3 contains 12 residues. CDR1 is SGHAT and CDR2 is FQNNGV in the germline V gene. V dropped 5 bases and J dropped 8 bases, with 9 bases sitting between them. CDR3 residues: CASSVHSGELFF. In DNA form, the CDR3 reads TGTGCCAGCAGCGTACACAGTGGGGAGCTGTTTTTT.

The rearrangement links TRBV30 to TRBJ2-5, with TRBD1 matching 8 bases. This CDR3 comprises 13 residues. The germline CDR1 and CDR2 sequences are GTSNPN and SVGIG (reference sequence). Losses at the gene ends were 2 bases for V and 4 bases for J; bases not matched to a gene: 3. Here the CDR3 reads CAWSNDRGETQYF. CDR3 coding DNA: TGTGCCTGGAGTAACGACAGGGGAGAGACCCAGTACTTC.

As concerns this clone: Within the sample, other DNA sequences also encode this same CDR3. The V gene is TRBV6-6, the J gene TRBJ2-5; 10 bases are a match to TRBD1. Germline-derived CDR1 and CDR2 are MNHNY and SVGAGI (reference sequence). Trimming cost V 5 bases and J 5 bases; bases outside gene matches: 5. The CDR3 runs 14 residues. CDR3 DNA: TGTGCCAGCAGTCGACAGGGGGCTGGGGAGACCCAGTACTTC. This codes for CASSRQGAGETQYF.

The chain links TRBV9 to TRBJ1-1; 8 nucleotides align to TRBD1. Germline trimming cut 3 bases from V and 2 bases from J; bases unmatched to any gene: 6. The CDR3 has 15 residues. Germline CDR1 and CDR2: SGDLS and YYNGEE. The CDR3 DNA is TGTGCCAGCAGCGCAAGGACAGGGCCAAACACTGAAGCTTTCTTT. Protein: CASSARTGPNTEAFF.

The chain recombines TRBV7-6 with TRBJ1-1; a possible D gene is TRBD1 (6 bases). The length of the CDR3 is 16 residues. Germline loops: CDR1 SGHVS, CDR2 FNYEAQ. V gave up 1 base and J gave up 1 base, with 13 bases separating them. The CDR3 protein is CASSLGGQGTNTEAFF. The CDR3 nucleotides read TGTGCCAGCAGCTTAGGGGGGCAGGGTACGAACACTGAAGCTTTCTTT.

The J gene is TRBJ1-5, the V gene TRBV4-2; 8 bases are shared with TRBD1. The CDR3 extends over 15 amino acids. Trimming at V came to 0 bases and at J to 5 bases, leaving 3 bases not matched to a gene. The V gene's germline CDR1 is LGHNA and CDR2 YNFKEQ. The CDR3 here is CASSQDGQGDQPQHF. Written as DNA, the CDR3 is TGTGCCAGCAGCCAAGACGGACAGGGCGATCAGCCCCAGCATTTT.

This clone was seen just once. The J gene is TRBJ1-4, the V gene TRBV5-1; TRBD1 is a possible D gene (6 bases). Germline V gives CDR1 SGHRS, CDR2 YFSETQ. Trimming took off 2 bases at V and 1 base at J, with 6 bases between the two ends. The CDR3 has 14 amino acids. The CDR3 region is CASSLQGTNEKLFF. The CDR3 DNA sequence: TGCGCCAGCAGCTTACAGGGAACTAATGAAAAACTGTTTTTT.